One sample yielded the 19 T cell receptor beta chains listed below, sequenced in a study of cytomegalovirus exposure and HLA in healthy donors. PCR involved 60 Vbeta and 13 Jbeta primers. The protocol was immunoSEQ multiplex PCR, while the TCRdb copy is restricted to in-frame clones and leaves out a portion. The data show some 150,000 clones, with roughly 80% seen just once and approximately 0.8% held by the top ten. Input material: PBMCs. The receptors were gathered from a woman between 18 and 29 years old in good health and CMV-seronegative.

The table lists this clone with a few counts. The V call is TRBV2, the J call TRBJ2-4; 9 bases agree with TRBD1. Germline V CDR1 and CDR2: SNHLY, FYNNEI. After removal of 7 bases from V and 4 bases from J, the junction contained 8 bases not matched to a gene. The length of the CDR3 is 15 residues. The CDR3 region is CASIEGGTGKNIQYF. CDR3 DNA: TGTGCCAGCATTGAGGGCGGGACAGGGAAAAACATTCAGTACTTC.

The gene calls are TRBV7-8 and TRBJ2-1, with D maybe TRBD2 (6 bases). The V and J ends lost 2 bases and 4 bases respectively, with 15 bases between them. CDR1 SGHVS and CDR2 FQNEAQ come from the germline V gene. The CDR3 runs 16 residues. CDR3 sequence (DNA): TGTGCCAGCAGCTTAACACCCCCTGGGACTTACAATGAGCAGTTCTTC. Protein product: CASSLTPPGTYNEQFF.

This clone was seen only once. The V gene is TRBV5-1, the J gene TRBJ1-2, with D possibly matching TRBD1 (6 bases). Germline CDR1 is SGHRS and CDR2 is YFSETQ. The CDR3 runs to 16 residues. Trimming took 2 bases from V and 9 from J, leaving 23 bases between them. The CDR3 sequence is CASSFGGRGADWSYTF. CDR3 DNA: TGCGCCAGCAGCTTTGGGGGGCGGGGGGCCGATTGGAGCTACACCTTC.

The J gene is TRBJ1-2, the V gene TRBV27; maybe TRBD1 (6 bases). The CDR3 has 15 residues. Germline CDR1 is MNHEY and CDR2 is SMNVEV (reference sequence). Trimming left V 6 bases short and J 7 bases short, with 21 bases between. The CDR3 loop reads CASSPDRSAIRGYTF. DNA of the CDR3: TGTGCCAGCAGCCCCGACAGGAGCGCTATTCGTGGCTACACCTTC.

In its sample, this clone was seen a few times. The chain joins TRBV21-1 to TRBJ1-4; the D segment call TRBD1 is taken from the table without a DNA check. TRBV21-1 is designated a pseudogene. The CDR3 consists of 14 residues. This CDR3 is CASSRPDSHEKLFF. In DNA, the CDR3 is TGTGCCAGCAGCCGCCCGGACAGCCATGAAAAACTGTTTTTT.

This clone has more than one count but fewer than ten. The chain carries TRBV4-1 and TRBJ2-1; possibly TRBD2 for D (6 bases). Germline V lookup: CDR1 MGHRA, CDR2 YSYEKL. V gave up 0 bases and J gave up 6 bases, with 30 bases separating them. The CDR3 sequence is 21 residues long. In DNA, the CDR3 is TGCGCCAGCAGCCAAGATCCGGCGACAGTTTTGGGGGGAGTAGTAGGCAATGAGCAGTTCTTC. Its translation: CASSQDPATVLGGVVGNEQFF.

The rearrangement links TRBV14 to TRBJ2-7; D is perhaps TRBD1 (5 bases). Deletions cut 8 bases from V and 1 base from J, with 12 bases between. From germline, CDR1 is SGHDN and CDR2 FVKESK. The CDR3 covers 13 residues. The chain's CDR3 is CASQSGASYEQYF. In DNA, the CDR3 is TGTGCCAGCCAGAGTGGGGCTTCCTACGAGCAGTACTTC.

This chain connects TRBV27 to TRBJ2-1, with 9 bases that match TRBD2. This CDR3 has 15 amino acids. The V gene's germline CDR1 is MNHEY and CDR2 SMNVEV (reference sequence). The junction had 9 bases not matched to a gene; V was cut back by 5 bases and J by 7 bases. The CDR3 DNA follows: TGTGCCAGCAGTCCCAGGGCGGGAGGGTTAAATGAGCAGTTCTTC. It codes for CASSPRAGGLNEQFF.

V usage is TRBV5-4 and J usage is TRBJ2-6; D perhaps matches TRBD1 (6 bases). The CDR3 runs to 19 residues. The germline V gene has CDR1 SGHNT and CDR2 YYREEE (reference sequence). V was cut by 4 bases and J by 5 bases, with 25 bases left in between. In DNA, the CDR3 is TGTGCCAGCAGCCCTTTAAGCTTACAGGGTAATTTCCGGGCCAACGTCCTGACTTTC. Translating it yields CASSPLSLQGNFRANVLTF.

The chain uses TRBV18 and TRBJ1-4; 8 nucleotides align to TRBD1. The V gene end was trimmed by 5 bases and the J gene end by 3 bases; junction bases not matched to a gene: 8. CDR1 is KGHSH, CDR2 LQKENI, per germline. CDR3 length: 16 residues. The CDR3 region has the DNA TGTGCCAGCTCAGCCGACAGGGGACGGGCTAATGAAAAACTGTTTTTT. This encodes CASSADRGRANEKLFF.

This chain links TRBV2 with TRBJ1-1; TRBD1 is a possible D gene (6 bases). Trimming removed 6 bases from V and 5 bases from J, with 10 bases in between. This CDR3 has 12 residues. Germline V gene data show CDR1 as SNHLY and CDR2 as FYNNEI. The CDR3 here is CASRLQGTEAFF. The CDR3 coding sequence is TGTGCCAGCAGACTGCAGGGGACTGAAGCTTTCTTT.

The rearrangement uses TRBV30 and TRBJ1-4; 10 bases are a match to TRBD1. The CDR3 loop spans 19 amino acids. Looked up from germline, CDR1 is GTSNPN and CDR2 is SVGIG (reference sequence). V shed 0 bases, J shed 7 bases, and the junction held 17 bases outside the gene matches. CDR3 region: CAWSVQGTGVKVVGEKLFF. CDR3 sequence (DNA): TGTGCCTGGAGTGTCCAAGGGACAGGGGTTAAGGTAGTTGGTGAAAAACTGTTTTTT.

The rearrangement uses TRBV7-2 and TRBJ1-5, with D unclear. There are 15 residues in the CDR3. Germline V CDR1 and CDR2: SGHTA, FQGNSA. The V and J ends lost 5 bases and 7 bases respectively, with 18 bases between them. CDR3 residues: CASSPSGRSAQPQHF. CDR3 DNA: TGTGCCAGCAGCCCTTCGGGGAGGTCGGCCCAGCCCCAGCATTTT.

The genes are TRBV9 and TRBJ2-5; TRBD2 agrees at 10 bases. The end of the DNA fits TRBJ2-7 better, so the J call may be wrong. Per germline, CDR1 SGDLS and CDR2 YYNGEE. The CDR3 runs to 15 residues. This CDR3 reads CASSVVPSGSYEQYF. CDR3 coding DNA: TGTGCCAGCAGCGTAGTGCCTAGCGGGAGCTACGAGCAGTACTTC.

The chain links TRBV28 to TRBJ1-4; TRBD1 agrees at 7 bases. The CDR3 is 16 amino acids. V shed 10 bases and J 4 bases; nucleotides not matched to a gene: 15. CDR1 is MDHEN, CDR2 SYDVKM, per germline. CDR3 sequence: CATLETGSTVNEKLFF. In DNA, the CDR3 is TGTGCCACCCTCGAGACAGGGTCAACCGTTAATGAAAAACTGTTTTTT.

The table lists this clone with a count of one. The chain is built from TRBV5-4 and TRBJ2-1, with a possible D match to TRBD2 (6 bases). With 4 bases removed from V and 7 bases from J, the gap between germline ends came to 15 bases. Germline CDR1 is SGHNT and CDR2 is YYREEE (reference sequence). The length of the CDR3 is 14 residues. As DNA, the CDR3 is TGTGCCAGCAGCCTCGGGACTGGCCAAAATGAGCAGTTCTTC. Translated: CASSLGTGQNEQFF.

This chain uses TRBV4-2 with TRBJ1-1, with a possible D match to TRBD1 (5 bases). CDR1 is LGHNA and CDR2 is YNFKEQ in the germline V gene. V was trimmed by 1 base and J by 5 bases, leaving 8 bases between them. The CDR3 totals 13 residues. In DNA form, the CDR3 reads TGTGCCAGCAGCCAAGGGCAGGGTACTGAAGCTTTCTTT. It translates to CASSQGQGTEAFF.

The chain carries TRBV7-9 and TRBJ2-5, with D maybe TRBD1 (5 bases). Germline V gene data show CDR1 as SEHNR and CDR2 as FQNEAQ (reference sequence). Trimming removed 5 bases at V and 2 bases at J, with 12 bases between. The CDR3 has 14 amino acids. The CDR3 bases are TGTGCCAGCAGCCTCAGACAGCCACAAGAGACCCAGTACTTC. It codes for CASSLRQPQETQYF.

This clone has just a few counts. The V call is TRBV2, the J call TRBJ1-4; D is unresolved. The germline CDR1 and CDR2 sequences are SNHLY and FYNNEI. Trimming stripped 6 bases from V and 4 bases from J, with 15 bases between. CDR3 length equals 15 residues. The CDR3: CASRRSGRDNEKLFF. CDR3 nucleotides: TGTGCCAGCAGACGAAGTGGGCGGGATAATGAAAAACTGTTTTTT.